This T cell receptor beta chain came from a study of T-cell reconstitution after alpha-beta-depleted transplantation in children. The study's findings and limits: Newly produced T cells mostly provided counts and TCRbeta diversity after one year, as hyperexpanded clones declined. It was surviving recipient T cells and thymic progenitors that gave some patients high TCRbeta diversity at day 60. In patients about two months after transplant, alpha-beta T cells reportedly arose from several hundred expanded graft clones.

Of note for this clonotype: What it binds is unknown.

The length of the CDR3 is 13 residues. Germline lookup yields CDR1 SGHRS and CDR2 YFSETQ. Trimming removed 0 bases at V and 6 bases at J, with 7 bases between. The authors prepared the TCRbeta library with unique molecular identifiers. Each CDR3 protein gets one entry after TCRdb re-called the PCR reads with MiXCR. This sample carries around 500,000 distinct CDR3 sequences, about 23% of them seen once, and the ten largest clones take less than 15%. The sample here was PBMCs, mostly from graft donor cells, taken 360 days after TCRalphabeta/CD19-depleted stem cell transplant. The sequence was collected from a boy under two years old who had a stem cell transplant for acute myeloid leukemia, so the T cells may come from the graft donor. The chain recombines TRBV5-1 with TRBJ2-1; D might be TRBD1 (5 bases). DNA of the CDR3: TGCGCCAGCAGCTTGGAAGACAGCAATGAGCAGTTCTTC. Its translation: CASSLEDSNEQFF.